The rows below give T cell receptor beta chains drawn from one sample of a study of T-cell reconstitution after alpha-beta-depleted transplantation in children. MiXCR, applied by TCRdb to the PCR reads, yields one record per CDR3 protein. The table shows some 81,000 distinct CDR3 sequences, with roughly 13% occurring only once. The sequencing used PBMCs, mostly from graft donor cells, collected 180 days after TCRalphabeta/CD19-depleted stem cell transplant. The receptor set was obtained from a male patient between 2 and 10 years old who had a stem cell transplant for acute lymphoblastic leukemia, so the T cells may come from the graft donor. Each CDR3 is given without its conserved first and last residue.

v_call: TRBV7-9
j_call: TRBJ2-1
cdr3_aa: ASSFSGPRYNEQF

v_call: TRBV7-9
j_call: TRBJ2-2
cdr3_aa: ASSSRPGQGNTGELF

v_call: TRBV5-1
j_call: TRBJ2-5
cdr3_aa: ASSLNQETQY

v_call: TRBV24-1
j_call: TRBJ2-2
cdr3_aa: ATSDFRGGMLTGELF

v_call: TRBV20-1
j_call: TRBJ2-2
cdr3_aa: SSLGYTGELF

v_call: TRBV6-2/TRBV6-3
j_call: TRBJ1-6
cdr3_aa: ASSRGGEFH

v_call: TRBV24-1
j_call: TRBJ1-6
cdr3_aa: ATSDSQPNSPLH

v_call: TRBV10-2
j_call: TRBJ1-1
cdr3_aa: ASRPTGMNTEAF

v_call: TRBV27
j_call: TRBJ2-4
cdr3_aa: ASSPLGLLGRENIQY

v_call: TRBV28
j_call: TRBJ2-1
cdr3_aa: ACSPRAGNEQF

v_call: TRBV5-1
j_call: TRBJ2-7
cdr3_aa: ASTLTLAGRAYEQY

v_call: TRBV5-6
j_call: TRBJ1-2
cdr3_aa: ASSTRFDLTNYGYT

v_call: TRBV19
j_call: TRBJ2-3
cdr3_aa: ASSIRGPSFTDTQY

v_call: TRBV20-1
j_call: TRBJ2-7
cdr3_aa: SARFGTGGYEQY

v_call: TRBV12-5
j_call: TRBJ2-7
cdr3_aa: ASGLERGGYEQY

v_call: TRBV7-2
j_call: TRBJ2-1
cdr3_aa: ASSPGRGSYNEQF

v_call: TRBV20-1
j_call: TRBJ2-5
cdr3_aa: SARMGGQETQY

v_call: TRBV24-1
j_call: TRBJ2-1
cdr3_aa: ATSDSRHNEQF

v_call: TRBV6-2/TRBV6-3
j_call: TRBJ2-7
cdr3_aa: ASSYSKKWGYEQY

v_call: TRBV6-5
j_call: TRBJ1-2
cdr3_aa: ASSYGGNSITNGYT

v_call: TRBV28
j_call: TRBJ1-1
cdr3_aa: ASSPTGLLGRAF

v_call: TRBV18
j_call: TRBJ2-6
cdr3_aa: ASSPLATGEGTGANVLT

v_call: TRBV5-1
j_call: TRBJ1-5
cdr3_aa: ASSLAGGNQPQH